This is a list of T cell receptor beta chains from one sample in a study of blood T cell repertoires in COVID-19. TCRdb keeps only in-frame clones here, not all; method: immunoSEQ multiplex PCR. The profile covers 250,000 or so clones, with approximately 89% appearing a single time and roughly 6% taken by the ten largest. Sequenced sample: peripheral blood. These receptors all stem from a woman under 40 with COVID-19, enrolled during active disease. Both conserved end residues are trimmed from each CDR3. Fields, in order: CDR3 length, V gene, CDR3 protein.

length: 11
V: TRBV7-2
CDR3: ASSLGPYTEAF

length: 12
V: TRBV30
CDR3: AWSPGRGRQPQH

length: 17
V: TRBV7-6
CDR3: ASSLGGPGQGIGNTEAF

length: 13
V: TRBV28
CDR3: ASSSPGQGNLEAF

length: 14
V: TRBV5-6
CDR3: ASSLASGRDNQPQH

length: 13
V: TRBV30
CDR3: AWSALDRGESPLH

length: 14
V: TRBV19
CDR3: ASSVPPGQRNQPQH

length: 15
V: TRBV28
CDR3: ASSLFRLADNSYEQY

length: 12
V: TRBV20-1
CDR3: SASYSLHYNEQF

length: 13
V: TRBV6-5
CDR3: ASSRQRSSNQPQH

length: 11
V: TRBV15
CDR3: ATSRAGEETQY

length: 12
V: TRBV3-1/TRBV3-2
CDR3: ASSLPGMNTEAF

length: 11
V: TRBV27
CDR3: ASSPGGTRGYT

length: 13
V: TRBV4-3
CDR3: ASSLGQGAANEQY

length: 12
V: TRBV27
CDR3: ASSPWAGGNIQY

length: 11
V: TRBV11-2
CDR3: ASSSLGEETQY

length: 10
V: TRBV28
CDR3: ASSLLRQEAF

length: 14
V: TRBV9
CDR3: ASSVGLADGTDTQY

length: 15
V: TRBV7-9
CDR3: ASSHGNINDRADEQY

length: 16
V: TRBV6-2/TRBV6-3
CDR3: ASSKPPTGVVGNQPQH

length: 17
V: TRBV11-2
CDR3: ASSLFFRSATAKAYEQY

length: 13
V: TRBV27
CDR3: ASSLRGRDNEKLF

length: 14
V: TRBV7-9
CDR3: ASSLGGEILTGELF

length: 13
V: TRBV7-8
CDR3: ASSSRGGIYNEQF

length: 13
V: TRBV3-1/TRBV3-2
CDR3: ASSQAGNYNSPLH

length: 11
V: TRBV29-1
CDR3: SVKQSSGNTIY

length: 13
V: TRBV5-8
CDR3: ASAKPRGRDNEQF

length: 11
V: TRBV10-3
CDR3: AISEEGVYGYT

length: 12
V: TRBV7-8
CDR3: ASSMSGGAQWQY

length: 12
V: TRBV4-1
CDR3: ASSLDRGAYEQY

length: 12
V: TRBV6-6
CDR3: ASQTGLANYGYT

length: 12
V: TRBV15
CDR3: ATSKRGGVNEQF

length: 16
V: TRBV19
CDR3: ASSIEGRTGSTKNIQY

length: 11
V: TRBV7-2
CDR3: ASSFYSEETQY

length: 13
V: TRBV6-5
CDR3: ASTTSAGGWGEQF

length: 13
V: TRBV7-2
CDR3: ASSSPRPSGVRQF

length: 10
V: TRBV7-9
CDR3: ASSSVWDTQY

length: 14
V: TRBV4-3
CDR3: ASSQGGTGSGNTIY

length: 10
V: TRBV3-1/TRBV3-2
CDR3: ASSPGLYEQY

length: 12
V: TRBV13
CDR3: ASSNPSRGETQY

length: 13
V: TRBV11-3
CDR3: ASSLDGSSGNTIY

length: 14
V: TRBV7-2
CDR3: ASSPRGGMNTGELF

length: 13
V: TRBV18
CDR3: ASSPGGQAEETQY

length: 15
V: TRBV19
CDR3: ASSMGWGGTGYNEQF

length: 12
V: TRBV28
CDR3: ASSEGARTYEQY

length: 13
V: TRBV27
CDR3: ASSVLAGGYYEQY

length: 13
V: TRBV10-3
CDR3: AISESQRNYNEQF

length: 11
V: TRBV11-3
CDR3: ASSSDYYNEQF

length: 12
V: TRBV6-1
CDR3: ASSEAKGTDTQY

length: 14
V: TRBV7-8
CDR3: ASSLARTGRTYEQY

length: 16
V: TRBV4-3
CDR3: ASSLEALSPLNTGELF

length: 9
V: TRBV28
CDR3: ASSYRYEQY

length: 16
V: TRBV5-6
CDR3: ASSLAGTGASGANVLT

length: 15
V: TRBV7-9
CDR3: ASSLTGGTSGANVLT

length: 13
V: TRBV4-2
CDR3: ASSLGSGNTDTQY

length: 17
V: TRBV7-9
CDR3: ASSQKASSPRGTSNEQF

length: 13
V: TRBV18
CDR3: ASSPAGQGAGELF

length: 10
V: TRBV12-3/TRBV12-4
CDR3: ASSSPTGEAF

length: 14
V: TRBV7-2
CDR3: ASSEGRSSYNSPLH